Listed here are 21 T cell receptor beta chains from one sample, sequenced in a study of blood T cell repertoires in COVID-19. Libraries were prepared by immunoSEQ multiplex PCR; TCRdb keeps only in-frame clonotypes and omits some of them. The sample yields about 100,000 clones, 86% seen once. Material: peripheral blood. The receptors shown here come from an elderly man with acute or convalescent COVID-19.

The genes are TRBV5-1 and TRBJ2-5; the D gene is possibly TRBD1 (5 bases). The V end lost 0 bases, the J end lost 5 bases, and 11 bases lay between the germline ends. In germline, CDR1 is SGHRS, CDR2 YFSETQ. This CDR3 is 14 amino acids long. The CDR3 DNA is TGCGCCAGCAGCTTGGGGCAGGGCTTGGAGACCCAGTACTTC. Translation: CASSLGQGLETQYF. The full variable domain, its missing parts supplied by reference TRBV5-1 and TRBJ2-5, is KAGVTQTPRYLIKTRGQQVTLSCSPISGHRSVSWYQQTPGQGLQFLFEYFSETQRNKGNFPGRFSGRQFSNSRSEMNVSTLELGDSALYLCASSLGQGLETQYFGPGTRLLVL.

The chain has TRBV9 and TRBJ2-7, with 7 bases lining up with TRBD2. J gave up 4 bases and V 4 bases, and 8 bases lay outside the gene matches. The CDR3 runs to 14 residues. The V gene's germline CDR1 is SGDLS and CDR2 YYNGEE. Here the CDR3 reads CASSSRDYPYEQYF. As DNA, the CDR3 is TGTGCCAGCAGCTCCCGGGACTACCCATACGAGCAGTACTTC.

The CDR3 nucleotides are TGTGCCAGCAGCCAACCCCGGGAGGCTATGACCCAGTACTTC. Protein sequence: CASSQPREAMTQYF. The chain employs TRBV3-1 (or the pseudogene TRBV3-2) and TRBJ2-5; 7 nucleotides agree with TRBD2. V gave up 2 bases and J gave up 7 bases; unmatched junction bases: 7. The germline gives CDR1 LGHDT, CDR2 YNNKEL (reference sequence). This CDR3 is 14 amino acids long.

This clone was picked up one time. The V gene is TRBV28, the J gene TRBJ2-3; TRBD1 might be the D (6 bases). There are 15 residues in the CDR3. The ends were cut back, 3 bases at V and 5 bases at J, with 15 bases in the middle. Germline CDR1 and CDR2: MDHEN and SYDVKM. In nucleotides, the CDR3 is TGTGCCAGCAGTTTGTTGGACAGCAGTCGAGATACGCAGTATTTT. Protein product: CASSLLDSSRDTQYF. Full variable domain (missing parts from reference TRBV28 and TRBJ2-3): DVKVTQSSRYLVKRTGEKVFLECVQDMDHENMFWYRQDPGLGLRLIYFSYDVKMKEKGDIPEGYSVSREKKERFSLILESASTNQTSMYLCASSLLDSSRDTQYFGPGTRLTVL.

The chain links TRBV5-6 to TRBJ1-4; a weak D match, TRBD1 (6 bases). Trimming pared 7 bases from V and 6 bases from J, leaving 16 bases between. Germline V gene sequence: CDR1 SGHDT, CDR2 YYEEEE. The CDR3 has 14 amino acids. CDR3 amino acids: CASGERTAYEKLFF. In DNA, the CDR3 is TGTGCCAGCGGCGAGCGGACAGCCTATGAAAAACTGTTTTTT.

V usage is TRBV9 and J usage is TRBJ1-6; D remains ambiguous. The germline gives CDR1 SGDLS, CDR2 YYNGEE. The CDR3 is 13 amino acids. V lost 5 bases to trimming and J lost 8 bases, with 11 bases between them. The CDR3 DNA sequence: TGTGCCAGCAGTGATCTGAGGGATTCACCCCTCCACTTT. Protein sequence: CASSDLRDSPLHF.

This clone was seen more than once but under ten times. CDR3: CASSPRRTGENNEQFF. The CDR3 DNA reads TGTGCCAGCTCACCACGGAGGACAGGGGAAAACAATGAGCAGTTCTTC. The chain employs TRBV18 and TRBJ2-1; 9 bases line up with TRBD1. The germline V gene encodes CDR1 KGHSH and CDR2 LQKENI. The CDR3 is made up of 16 amino acids. Trimming took 1 base from V and 5 from J; bases not matched to a gene: 6. The full variable domain, completed using reference TRBV18 and TRBJ2-1, is NAGVMQNPRHLVRRRGQEARLRCSPMKGHSHVYWYRQLPEEGLKFMVYLQKENIIDESGMPKERFSAEFPKEGPSILRIQQVVRGDSAAYFCASSPRRTGENNEQFFGPGTRLTVL.

This sequence joins TRBV11-3 and TRBJ2-1, with 11 positions matching TRBD2. The CDR3 is made up of 16 amino acids. Germline V gives CDR1 SGHNT, CDR2 YENEEA. V shed 5 bases, J shed 2 bases, and the junction held 5 bases outside the gene matches. In DNA, the CDR3 is TGTGCCAGCAGCCCGAGGACTAGCGGGCCCTACAATGAGCAGTTCTTC. Its translation: CASSPRTSGPYNEQFF. The variable domain in full, with the rest retrieved from reference TRBV11-3 and TRBJ2-1, is EAGVVQSPRYKIIEKKQPVAFWCNPISGHNTLYWYLQNLGQGPELLIRYENEEAVDDSQLPKDRFSAERLKGVDSTLKIQPAELGDSAVYLCASSPRTSGPYNEQFFGPGTRLTVL.

This clone was observed once. The CDR3 loop is CASSLSSGSYNEQFF. CDR3 in DNA: TGTGCCAGCAGCTTAAGTAGCGGCTCCTACAATGAGCAGTTCTTC. V and J are TRBV7-9 and TRBJ2-1, with a weak D call TRBD2 (6 bases). Trimming took off 2 bases at V and 0 bases at J, with 8 bases between the two ends. CDR3 length: 15 residues. Germline lookup yields CDR1 SEHNR and CDR2 FQNEAQ (reference sequence).

The rearrangement joins TRBV2 to TRBJ1-2; the D is unclear. Germline CDR1 SNHLY, CDR2 FYNNEI. This CDR3 comprises 14 residues. V was pared by 0 bases and J by 4 bases, with 9 bases between. The CDR3 is CASSEAAFFYGYTF. CDR3 in DNA: TGTGCCAGCAGTGAAGCAGCTTTCTTCTATGGCTACACCTTC.

The chain uses TRBV7-2 and TRBJ1-2, with 10 bases aligning to TRBD1. Unmatched junction bases numbered 3, after V lost 5 bases and J lost 0 bases. Germline-derived CDR1 and CDR2 are SGHTA and FQGNSA. This CDR3 has 15 residues. The DNA for the CDR3 is TGTGCCAGCAGCCCCGACAGGGGGCCTAACTATGGCTACACCTTC. Translating it yields CASSPDRGPNYGYTF. The full variable domain, its missing parts supplied by reference TRBV7-2 and TRBJ1-2, is GAGVSQSPSNKVTEKGKDVELRCDPISGHTALYWYRQSLGQGLEFLIYFQGNSAPDKSGLPSDRFSAERTGGSVSTLTIQRTQQEDSAVYLCASSPDRGPNYGYTFGSGTRLTVV.

The chain employs TRBV5-4 and TRBJ1-2; 10 positions agree with TRBD1. Germline-derived CDR1 and CDR2 are SGHNT and YYREEE (reference sequence). With V trimmed by 5 bases and J by 4 bases, 5 bases remained unmatched. CDR3 length: 14 amino acids. In DNA, the CDR3 is TGTGCCAGCAGGCCGCGGACAGGGGGCTATGGCTACACCTTC. Translation gives CASRPRTGGYGYTF.

This chain connects TRBV10-3 to TRBJ2-7, with 9 bases that match TRBD2. The CDR3 has 16 amino acids. Germline V gene data show CDR1 as ENHRY and CDR2 as SYGVKD. Losses at the gene ends were 6 bases for V and 0 bases for J; bases not matched to a gene: 9. The CDR3 here is CAISPSAGGDSYEQYF. In nucleotides, the CDR3 is TGTGCCATCAGCCCTTCAGCGGGGGGAGACTCCTACGAGCAGTACTTC.

The gene calls are TRBV5-1 and TRBJ2-5; TRBD1 agrees at 8 bases. The CDR3 loop spans 15 amino acids. CDR1 SGHRS and CDR2 YFSETQ come from the germline V gene. J gave up 1 base and V 0 bases, and 2 bases lay outside the gene matches. This chain's CDR3 is CASSLGGTGQETQYF. CDR3 coding DNA: TGCGCCAGCAGCTTGGGGGGGACAGGCCAAGAGACCCAGTACTTC. Full variable domain (remainder filled in from reference TRBV5-1 and TRBJ2-5): KAGVTQTPRYLIKTRGQQVTLSCSPISGHRSVSWYQQTPGQGLQFLFEYFSETQRNKGNFPGRFSGRQFSNSRSEMNVSTLELGDSALYLCASSLGGTGQETQYFGPGTRLLVL.

V is TRBV28 and J is TRBJ2-7; 10 nucleotides match TRBD1. This CDR3 contains 15 residues. V lost 5 bases to trimming and J lost 3 bases; unmatched junction nucleotides: 7. Germline V gene lookup returns CDR1 MDHEN and CDR2 SYDVKM. The CDR3 coding sequence is TGTGCCAGCAGTGACCCCGGGACAGGGGTCTACGAGCAGTACTTC. This gives the protein CASSDPGTGVYEQYF.

This clone showed up just once. The chain carries TRBV7-2 and TRBJ2-1, with 9 bases identical to TRBD2. Per germline, CDR1 SGHTA and CDR2 FQGNSA. Unmatched junction bases numbered 10, after V lost 4 bases and J lost 9 bases. The CDR3 is 15 amino acids. CDR3 nucleotide sequence: TGTGCCAGCAGCTCGGGGGGATCAGCGGGAGGTGAGCAGTTCTTC. Translated: CASSSGGSAGGEQFF.

The V and J genes are TRBV18 and TRBJ2-7, with 8 bases matching TRBD2. The CDR3 totals 14 residues. With 5 bases clipped from V and 0 bases from J, the junction kept 3 bases outside the gene matches. Germline assignment: CDR1 KGHSH and CDR2 LQKENI. CDR3 bases: TGTGCCAGCTCATTAGCGGGACACTCCTACGAGCAGTACTTC. It specifies CASSLAGHSYEQYF. Full variable domain (outside the CDR3, taken from reference TRBV18 and TRBJ2-7): NAGVMQNPRHLVRRRGQEARLRCSPMKGHSHVYWYRQLPEEGLKFMVYLQKENIIDESGMPKERFSAEFPKEGPSILRIQQVVRGDSAAYFCASSLAGHSYEQYFGPGTRLTVT.

The chain recombines TRBV10-1 with TRBJ2-7, with D perhaps TRBD1 (5 bases). This CDR3 has 12 residues. With 5 bases removed from V and 3 bases from J, the gap between germline ends came to 8 bases. The germline V gene encodes CDR1 WNHNN and CDR2 SYGVQD (reference sequence). CDR3 nucleotide sequence: TGCGCCAGCAGTCAGACAGACTACGAGCAGTACTTC. This sequence encodes CASSQTDYEQYF.

The chain recombines TRBV9 with TRBJ2-1; 10 nucleotides match TRBD1. In germline, CDR1 is SGDLS, CDR2 YYNGEE. There are 16 residues in the CDR3. The ends lost 1 base at V and 8 bases at J; junction bases unmatched: 9. In DNA form, the CDR3 reads TGTGCCAGCAGCGTATCGACAGGGGGCTACTTCGATGAGCAGTTCTTC. Its protein is CASSVSTGGYFDEQFF.

This clone was seen only once. The chain combines TRBV4-2 with TRBJ1-5, with TRBD1 as a possible D gene (6 bases). Trimming took off 5 bases at V and 4 bases at J, with 21 bases between the two ends. Germline values: CDR1 LGHNA, CDR2 YNFKEQ. The CDR3 runs to 17 residues. CDR3 sequence reads: CASSSGEGRDVNQPQHF. The CDR3 coding sequence is TGTGCCAGCAGCTCAGGGGAGGGGAGAGATGTAAATCAGCCCCAGCATTTT.

The V gene is TRBV6-5, the J gene TRBJ1-6; 8 bases agree with TRBD1. J gave up 9 bases and V 2 bases, and 3 bases lay outside the gene matches. The germline V gene encodes CDR1 MNHEY and CDR2 SVGAGI. The CDR3 sequence is 14 residues long. For the CDR3, the DNA is TGTGCCAGCAGTTACGCAGGGGGCTCTTCACCCCTCCACTTT. This gives the protein CASSYAGGSSPLHF.